This TCR beta chain appears in the sequencing data of a study of post-analysis software for immune sequencing data. Study-level points and caveats: With TRBV5-6, TRBV5-1 and TRBV20-1 included, about five TRBV segments were more frequent in patients than in controls.

Tagging with unique molecular identifiers was a feature of the TCR beta cDNA libraries. Each CDR3 protein gets one entry after TCRdb re-called the PCR reads with MiXCR. In the table there are over 150,000 distinct CDR3 sequences, approximately 35% of which are singletons. This clonotype was detected a few times. Its antigen is unknown. Trimming left V 1 base short and J 0 bases short, with 10 bases between. The germline CDR1 and CDR2 sequences are SGHDN and FVKESK. The CDR3 sequence is 15 residues long. The source was blood, collected after autologous hematopoietic stem cell transplantation. The source is a girl under 18 with multiple sclerosis. The genes are TRBV14 and TRBJ2-7; unclear D gene. The CDR3 is CASSQVSGFSYEQYF. CDR3 in DNA: TGTGCCAGCAGCCAAGTCTCAGGTTTCTCCTACGAGCAGTACTTC.